This is a list of T cell receptor beta chains from one sample in a study of T cells in tumors after PD-1 blockade. Produced via immunoSEQ multiplex PCR; TCRdb's table is partial and in-frame only. Of around 50,000 clones listed, more than 75% are singletons. The specimen comprised PBMCs, sampled before anti-PD-1 treatment. All receptors derive from a human donor with basal cell carcinoma. Both conserved end residues are part of each CDR3. The D gene is left open where the match is weak. The size entry is marked missing in some rows and otherwise reads once, few, many or a size class.

clone_size j_call v_call d_call cdr3_nt cdr3_aa
NA TRBJ1-4 TRBV15 NA TGTGCCACCAGCAGAGTATCTCGGGGAAATGAAAAACTGTTTTTT CATSRVSRGNEKLFF
once TRBJ2-7 TRBV19 NA TGTGCCGGGACTGGTAACCGGTCAAGGGTTCTTAGAAGGTACGAGCAGTACTTC CAGTGNRSRVLRRYEQYF
NA TRBJ2-2 TRBV5-5 TRBD1 TGTGCCAGCAGCGGCGACAGGGGAGGAAACACCGGGGAGCTGTTTTTT CASSGDRGGNTGELFF
NA TRBJ1-5 TRBV30 TRBD1 TGTGCCTGGAGTCGACCGGACAGGGGGCGCCGAAATCAGCCCCAGCATTTT CAWSRPDRGRRNQPQHF
NA TRBJ1-4 TRBV5-1 TRBD1 TGCGCCAGCAGGGGGGACAGGCCACCTGAAAAACTGTTTTTT CASRGDRPPEKLFF
NA TRBJ1-1 TRBV5-1 TRBD1 TGCGCCAGCAGCTTGGCCTGGGACAGCATGAACACTGAAGCTTTCTTT CASSLAWDSMNTEAFF
NA TRBJ2-2 TRBV15 NA TGTGCCACCCAGGTTAACACCGGGGAGCTGTTTTTT CATQVNTGELFF
NA TRBJ2-1 TRBV19 TRBD2 TGTGCCAGTAGTATCCTTGGCGGGAGGGACTACAATGAGCAGTTCTTC CASSILGGRDYNEQFF
NA TRBJ2-3 TRBV2 TRBD1 TGTGCCAGCAGCGCAAGGCGCCAGGGGGAGACAGATACGCAGTATTTT CASSARRQGETDTQYF
NA TRBJ1-1 TRBV21-1 NA TGTGCCACCGATGACAGGGGGCGCTTGAACACTGAAGCTTTCTTT CATDDRGRLNTEAFF
once TRBJ1-5 TRBV4-1 NA TGCGCCACCGGGAGAAATGGGCCCCAGCATTTT CATGRNGPQHF
once TRBJ1-5 TRBV27 TRBD1 TGTGCCAGCAGCCTCGGGACAGGGGGAGGTCAGCCCCAGCATTTT CASSLGTGGGQPQHF
NA TRBJ2-7 TRBV5-1 TRBD2 TGCGCCAGCAGCTTGGCCGCTAGCGGGAGTTCCCTGTCCTACGAGCAGTACTTC CASSLAASGSSLSYEQYF
medium-sized TRBJ1-1 TRBV11-3 NA TGTGCCAGCAGCTTAGAGGGTAATGAGAACACTGAAGCTTTCTTT CASSLEGNENTEAFF
NA TRBJ2-4 TRBV21-1 NA TGTGCCAGCTCCTTTTCACTAGCCAAAAACATTCAGTACTTC CASSFSLAKNIQYF
NA TRBJ2-5 TRBV20-1 NA TGCAGTGCTAGACAGCAGACCCAGTACTTC CSARQQTQYF
few TRBJ2-7 TRBV2 TRBD1 TGTGCCAGCACCAAGGGACAGGCGAGCTCCTACGAGCAGTACTTC CASTKGQASSYEQYF
NA TRBJ2-1 TRBV7-2 NA TGTGCCAGCAGACAAGACCGGACCGTAACGAAACAGTTCTTC CASRQDRTVTKQFF
NA TRBJ2-3 TRBV12-3/TRBV12-4 TRBD2 TGTGCCAGCAGTTTTGGGGAGGGGGATACGCAGTATTTT CASSFGEGDTQYF
NA TRBJ1-1 TRBV7-6 NA TGTGCCAGCAGACCCACAGGGAACACTGAAGCTTTCTTT CASRPTGNTEAFF
NA TRBJ1-6 TRBV10-3 NA TGTGCCATCAGGGAACCCACGGTGGGTAATTCACCCCTCCACTTT CAIREPTVGNSPLHF
few TRBJ1-2 TRBV27 TRBD1 TGTGCCAGCAGTTCTACGACAGGGTTTTATGGCTACACCTTC CASSSTTGFYGYTF
many TRBJ1-5 TRBV6-6 NA TGTGCCAGCAGTCGACAGGAGGGGGGGAATCAGCCCCAGCATTTT CASSRQEGGNQPQHF
once TRBJ1-2 TRBV6-5 TRBD1 TGTGCCAGCAGGGAGGGACAGGGCTATGGCTACACCTTC CASREGQGYGYTF
NA TRBJ2-2 TRBV5-1 NA TGCGCCAGCAGCTTGGAGTGGGGAAACACCGGGGAGCTGTTTTTT CASSLEWGNTGELFF
NA TRBJ2-7 TRBV27 NA TGTGCCAGCAGTGCAGCCAGTTCCTACGAGCAGTACTTC CASSAASSYEQYF
few TRBJ1-1 TRBV12-3/TRBV12-4 TRBD1 TGTGCCAGCAGTTTAGGGACAGGGGAGGCAGCTTTCTTT CASSLGTGEAAFF
NA TRBJ1-5 TRBV28 NA TGTGCCAGCAGTCCTCCCTTGGGTGGCAATCAGCCCCAGCATTTT CASSPPLGGNQPQHF
NA TRBJ2-1 TRBV11-3 NA TGTGCCAGCAGCTTAGAAGGAGGGATCAATGAGCAGTTCTTC CASSLEGGINEQFF
once TRBJ2-5 TRBV5-1 TRBD2 TGCGCCAGCAGCTTGGCGACTAGCGGGAGGGCGGTGGAGACCCAGTACTTC CASSLATSGRAVETQYF
few TRBJ1-2 TRBV6-1 NA TGTGCCAGCAGTGAAAGGCGGCAGGGCCCCTATGGCTACACCTTC CASSERRQGPYGYTF
few TRBJ2-2 TRBV20-1 NA TGCAGTGCTAGTCATTCCGGGAGACGAAGCGGGGAGCTGTTTTTT CSASHSGRRSGELFF
NA TRBJ1-4 TRBV27 TRBD1 TGTGCCAGCAGTCTGTCCAGGGACAGGGTAGGGGGTGAAAAACTGTTTTTT CASSLSRDRVGGEKLFF
NA TRBJ2-3 TRBV7-2 TRBD2 TGTGCCAGCAGCTTAGGCGGGAGGGCAGATACGCAGTATTTT CASSLGGRADTQYF
NA TRBJ2-1 TRBV10-1 NA TGCGCCAGCAGTTCCCAGCGCGGCTCCTACAATGAGCAGTTCTTC CASSSQRGSYNEQFF
NA TRBJ1-4 TRBV5-1 NA TGCGCCAGCAGTTACACGGTGGGGGTAACTAATGAAAAACTGTTTTTT CASSYTVGVTNEKLFF
NA TRBJ2-6 TRBV30 NA TGTGCCTGGAGCACGGGTGCTGGGGCCAACGTCCTGACTTTC CAWSTGAGANVLTF
NA TRBJ2-3 TRBV6-5 NA TGTGCCAGCAGTTTGAGGACGGAGACAGATACGCAGTATTTT CASSLRTETDTQYF
NA TRBJ2-4 TRBV6-5 TRBD1 TGTGCCAGCAGCGATCGACAGGGGGCCAAAAACATTCAGTACTTC CASSDRQGAKNIQYF
NA TRBJ1-6 TRBV5-4 NA TGTGCCAGCAGCTTGGACCTATATTCACCCCTCCACTTT CASSLDLYSPLHF
NA TRBJ2-7 TRBV5-6 NA TGTGCCAGCACCACGACCCCCCCCTCCTACGAGCAGTACTTC CASTTTPPSYEQYF
NA TRBJ2-3 TRBV27 NA TGTGCCAGCAGTTTGAAAGATACGCAGTATTTT CASSLKDTQYF
few TRBJ2-3 TRBV6-5 TRBD2 TGTGCCAGCAGATTAGCGGGACCCACAGATACGCAGTATTTT CASRLAGPTDTQYF